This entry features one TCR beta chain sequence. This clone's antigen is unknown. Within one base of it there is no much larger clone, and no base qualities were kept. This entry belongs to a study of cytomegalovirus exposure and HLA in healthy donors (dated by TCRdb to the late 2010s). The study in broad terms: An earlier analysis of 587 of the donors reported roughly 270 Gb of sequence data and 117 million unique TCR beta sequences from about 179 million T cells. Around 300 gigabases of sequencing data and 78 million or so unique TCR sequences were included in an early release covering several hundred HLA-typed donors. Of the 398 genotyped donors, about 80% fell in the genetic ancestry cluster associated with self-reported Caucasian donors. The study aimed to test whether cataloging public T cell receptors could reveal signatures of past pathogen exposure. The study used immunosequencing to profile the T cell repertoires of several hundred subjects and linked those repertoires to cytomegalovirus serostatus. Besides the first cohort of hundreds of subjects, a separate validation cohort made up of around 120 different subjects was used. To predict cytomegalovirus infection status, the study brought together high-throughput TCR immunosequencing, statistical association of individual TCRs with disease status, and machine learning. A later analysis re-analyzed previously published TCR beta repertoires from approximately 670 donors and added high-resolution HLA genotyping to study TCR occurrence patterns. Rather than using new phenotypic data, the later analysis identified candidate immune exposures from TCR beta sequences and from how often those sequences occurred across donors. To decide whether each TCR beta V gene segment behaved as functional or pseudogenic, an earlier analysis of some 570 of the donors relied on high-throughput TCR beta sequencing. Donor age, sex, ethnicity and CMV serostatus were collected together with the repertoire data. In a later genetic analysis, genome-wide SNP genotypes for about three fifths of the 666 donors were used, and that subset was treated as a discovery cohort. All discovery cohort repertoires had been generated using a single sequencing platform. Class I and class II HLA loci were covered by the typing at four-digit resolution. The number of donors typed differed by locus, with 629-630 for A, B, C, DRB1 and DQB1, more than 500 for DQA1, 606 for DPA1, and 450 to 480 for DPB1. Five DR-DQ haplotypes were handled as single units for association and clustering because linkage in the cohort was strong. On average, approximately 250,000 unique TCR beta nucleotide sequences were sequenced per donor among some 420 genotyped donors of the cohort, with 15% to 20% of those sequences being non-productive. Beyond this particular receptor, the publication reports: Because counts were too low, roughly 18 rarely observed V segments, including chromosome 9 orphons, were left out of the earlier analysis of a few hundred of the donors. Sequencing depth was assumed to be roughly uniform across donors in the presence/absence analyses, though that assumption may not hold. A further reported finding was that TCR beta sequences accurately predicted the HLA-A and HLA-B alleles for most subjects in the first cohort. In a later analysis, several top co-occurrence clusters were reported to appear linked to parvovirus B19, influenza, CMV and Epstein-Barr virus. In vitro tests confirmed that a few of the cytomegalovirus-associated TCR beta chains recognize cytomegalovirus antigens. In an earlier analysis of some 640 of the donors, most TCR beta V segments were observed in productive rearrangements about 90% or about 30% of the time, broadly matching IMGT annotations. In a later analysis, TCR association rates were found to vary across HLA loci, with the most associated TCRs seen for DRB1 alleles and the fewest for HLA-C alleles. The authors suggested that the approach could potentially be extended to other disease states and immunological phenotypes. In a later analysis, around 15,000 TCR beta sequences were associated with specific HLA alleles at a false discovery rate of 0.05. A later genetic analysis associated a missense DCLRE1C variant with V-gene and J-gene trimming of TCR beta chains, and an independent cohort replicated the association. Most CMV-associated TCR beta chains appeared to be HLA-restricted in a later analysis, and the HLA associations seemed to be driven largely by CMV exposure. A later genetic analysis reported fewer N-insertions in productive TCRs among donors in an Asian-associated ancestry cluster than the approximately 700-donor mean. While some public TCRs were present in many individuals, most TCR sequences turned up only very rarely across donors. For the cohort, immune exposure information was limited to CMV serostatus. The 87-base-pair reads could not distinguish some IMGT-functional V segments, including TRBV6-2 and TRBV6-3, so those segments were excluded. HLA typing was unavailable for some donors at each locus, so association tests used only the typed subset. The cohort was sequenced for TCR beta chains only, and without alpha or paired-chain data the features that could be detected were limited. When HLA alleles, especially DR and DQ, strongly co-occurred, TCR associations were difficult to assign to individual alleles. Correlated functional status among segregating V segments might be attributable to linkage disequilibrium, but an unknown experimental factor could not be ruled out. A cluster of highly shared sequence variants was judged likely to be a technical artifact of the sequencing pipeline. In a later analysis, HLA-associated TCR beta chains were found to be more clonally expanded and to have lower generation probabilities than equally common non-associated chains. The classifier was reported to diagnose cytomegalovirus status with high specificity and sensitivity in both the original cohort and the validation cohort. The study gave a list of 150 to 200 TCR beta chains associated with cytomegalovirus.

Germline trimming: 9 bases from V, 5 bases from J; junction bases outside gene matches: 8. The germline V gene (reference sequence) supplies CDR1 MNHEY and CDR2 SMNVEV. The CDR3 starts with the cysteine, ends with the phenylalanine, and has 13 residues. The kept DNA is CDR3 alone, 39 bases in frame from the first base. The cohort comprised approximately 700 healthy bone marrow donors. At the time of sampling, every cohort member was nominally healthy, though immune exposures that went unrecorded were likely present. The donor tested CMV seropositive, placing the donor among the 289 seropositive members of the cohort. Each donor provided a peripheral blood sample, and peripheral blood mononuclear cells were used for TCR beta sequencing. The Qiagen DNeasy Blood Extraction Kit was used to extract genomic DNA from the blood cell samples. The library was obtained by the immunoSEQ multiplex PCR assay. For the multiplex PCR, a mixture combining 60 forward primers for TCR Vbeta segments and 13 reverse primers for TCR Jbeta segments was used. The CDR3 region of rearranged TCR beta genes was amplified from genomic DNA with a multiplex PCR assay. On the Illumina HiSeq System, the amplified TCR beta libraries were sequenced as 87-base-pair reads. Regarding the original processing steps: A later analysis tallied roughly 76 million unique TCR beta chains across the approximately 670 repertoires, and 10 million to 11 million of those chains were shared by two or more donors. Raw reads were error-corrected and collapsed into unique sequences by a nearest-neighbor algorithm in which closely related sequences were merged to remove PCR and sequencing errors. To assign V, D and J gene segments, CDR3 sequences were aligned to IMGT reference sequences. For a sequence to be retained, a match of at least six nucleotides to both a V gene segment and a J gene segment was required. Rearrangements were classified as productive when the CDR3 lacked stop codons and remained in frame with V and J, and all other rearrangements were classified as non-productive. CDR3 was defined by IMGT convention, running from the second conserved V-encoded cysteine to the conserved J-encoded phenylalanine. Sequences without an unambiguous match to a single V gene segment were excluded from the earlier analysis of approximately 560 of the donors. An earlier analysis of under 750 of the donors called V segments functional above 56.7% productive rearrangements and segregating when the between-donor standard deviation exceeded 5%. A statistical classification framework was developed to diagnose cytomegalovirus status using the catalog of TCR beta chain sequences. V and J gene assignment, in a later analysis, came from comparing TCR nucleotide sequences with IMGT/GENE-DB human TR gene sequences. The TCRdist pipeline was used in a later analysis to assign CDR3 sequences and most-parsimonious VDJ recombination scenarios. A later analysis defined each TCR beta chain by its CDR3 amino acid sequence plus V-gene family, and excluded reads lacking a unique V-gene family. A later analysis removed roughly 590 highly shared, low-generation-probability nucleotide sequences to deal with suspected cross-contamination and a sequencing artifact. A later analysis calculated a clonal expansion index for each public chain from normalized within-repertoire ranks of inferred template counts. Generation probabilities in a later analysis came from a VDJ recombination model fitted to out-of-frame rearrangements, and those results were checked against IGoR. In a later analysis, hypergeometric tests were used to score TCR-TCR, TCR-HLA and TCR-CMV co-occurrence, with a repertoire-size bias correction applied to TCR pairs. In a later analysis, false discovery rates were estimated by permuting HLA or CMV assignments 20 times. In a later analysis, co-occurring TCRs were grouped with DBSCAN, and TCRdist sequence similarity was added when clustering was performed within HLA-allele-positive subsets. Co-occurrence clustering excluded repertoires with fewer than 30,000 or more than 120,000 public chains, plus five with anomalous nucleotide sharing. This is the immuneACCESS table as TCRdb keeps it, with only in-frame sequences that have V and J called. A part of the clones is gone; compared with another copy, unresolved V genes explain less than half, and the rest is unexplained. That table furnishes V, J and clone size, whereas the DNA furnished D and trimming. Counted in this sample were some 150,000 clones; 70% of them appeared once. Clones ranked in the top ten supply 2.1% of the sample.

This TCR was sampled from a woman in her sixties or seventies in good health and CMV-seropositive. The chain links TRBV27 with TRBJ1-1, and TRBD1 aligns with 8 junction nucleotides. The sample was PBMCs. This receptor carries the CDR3 CASRMTGATEAFF. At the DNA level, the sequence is TGTGCCAGTCGCATGACAGGGGCGACTGAAGCTTTCTTT.